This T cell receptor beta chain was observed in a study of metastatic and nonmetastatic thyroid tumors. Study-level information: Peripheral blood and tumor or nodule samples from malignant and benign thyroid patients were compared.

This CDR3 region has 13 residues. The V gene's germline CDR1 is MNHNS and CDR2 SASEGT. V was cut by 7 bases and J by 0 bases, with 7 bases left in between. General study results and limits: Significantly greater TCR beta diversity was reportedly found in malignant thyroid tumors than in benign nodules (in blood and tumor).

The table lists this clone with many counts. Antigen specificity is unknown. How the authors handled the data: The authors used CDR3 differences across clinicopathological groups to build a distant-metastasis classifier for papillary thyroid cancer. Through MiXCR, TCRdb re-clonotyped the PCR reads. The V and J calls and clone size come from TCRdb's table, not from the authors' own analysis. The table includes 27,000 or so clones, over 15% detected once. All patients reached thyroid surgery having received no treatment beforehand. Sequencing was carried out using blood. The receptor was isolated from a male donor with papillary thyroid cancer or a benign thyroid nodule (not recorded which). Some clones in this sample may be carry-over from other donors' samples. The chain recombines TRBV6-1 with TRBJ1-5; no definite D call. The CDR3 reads CASKTSSNQPQHF. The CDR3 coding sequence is TGTGCCAGCAAAACTTCTAGCAATCAGCCCCAGCATTTT.